These T cell receptor beta chains were read from a single sample in a study of shared clonotypes between healthy human individuals. This table comes from immunoSEQ multiplex PCR, and its TCRdb copy is limited to in-frame clones, with some not included. The data show about 800,000 clones, about 96% seen once. Sample: naive CD8+ T cells sorted from blood. These receptors were taken from a man aged 30 to 45 in good health. CDR3s include the opening cysteine and the closing phenylalanine or tryptophan. D genes are given only for firm matches. Not all rows give a size; the values are once, few, many and, for expanded clones, a class.

D	size	V	J	DNA	CDR3
NA	NA	TRBV27	TRBJ1-1	TGTGCCAGCAGTTTGCTTGACGGGACTGAAGCTTTCTTT	CASSLLDGTEAFF
TRBD1	once	TRBV6-1	TRBJ2-7	TGTGCCATCCGACCGCGACAGGGAACGTCCTACGAGCAGTACTTC	CAIRPRQGTSYEQYF
NA	once	TRBV5-6	TRBJ1-1	TGTGCCAGCAGCTTGGTGGCAGGGGAATGGACTGAAGCTTTCTTT	CASSLVAGEWTEAFF
TRBD1	NA	TRBV29-1	TRBJ2-1	TGCAGCGTTGTGTGGACAGGATACAATGAGCAGTTCTTC	CSVVWTGYNEQFF
TRBD2	NA	TRBV30	TRBJ2-7	TGTGCCTGGAGTGTAGGGGCGGGAGTGTTCGAGCAGTACTTC	CAWSVGAGVFEQYF
NA	NA	TRBV7-9	TRBJ2-1	TGTGCCAGCAGCTTAACAGGGGGGGACTACAATGAGCAGTTCTTC	CASSLTGGDYNEQFF
NA	NA	TRBV7-6	TRBJ2-5	NA	CASTSGGQETQYF
NA	once	TRBV6-4	TRBJ1-2	TGTGCCAGCAGTGACCACGGGTGGGGTCCTTCCCTCCTTGGCTACACCTTC	CASSDHGWGPSLLGYTF
TRBD1	NA	TRBV6-1	TRBJ1-4	TGTGCCAGCAGTTCCTGGACAGGAGATAATGAAAAACTGTTTTTT	CASSSWTGDNEKLFF
NA	NA	TRBV18	TRBJ2-5	TGTGCCAGCTCACCACGGGACACGGAGACCCAAGAGACCCAGTACTTC	CASSPRDTETQETQYF
TRBD1	NA	TRBV7-9	TRBJ2-1	TGTGCCAGCAGAGACAGGGCGAGCTCCTACAATGAGCAGTTCTTC	CASRDRASSYNEQFF
NA	NA	TRBV10-2	TRBJ2-3	TGCGCCAGCATGGCAGATACGCAGTATTTT	CASMADTQYF
NA	NA	TRBV27	TRBJ1-2	TGTGCCAGCAGTAACTCCGAGGGGGGGCACGGCTATGGCTACACCTTC	CASSNSEGGHGYGYTF
NA	once	TRBV9	TRBJ1-1	TGTGCCAGCAGCTCCCCCGGACGGACGAACACTGAAGCTTTCTTT	CASSSPGRTNTEAFF
NA	NA	TRBV7-9	TRBJ2-7	TGTGCCAGCAGTGACGGGGCAGGTGGACTCTACGAGCAGTACTTC	CASSDGAGGLYEQYF
TRBD1	NA	TRBV7-9	TRBJ2-7	TGTGCCAGCAGCTTCTCACGGACAGGTTACGAGCAGTACTTC	CASSFSRTGYEQYF
NA	NA	TRBV28	TRBJ1-1	TGTGCCAGCAGTTTGGATGAGACAGCCTGGAACACTGAAGCTTTCTTT	CASSLDETAWNTEAFF